This T cell receptor beta chain originates from a study of blood T cell repertoires in COVID-19. Study in general: Collection of acute and convalescent COVID-19 samples took place in the United States, Italy and Spain. The cDNA or gDNA used as material had been derived from T cells, B-cell-depleted T cells, or PBMCs.

Only a few counts were recorded for this clone. In the authors' workflow: Amplification with reference gene primers provided the estimates of nucleated cell counts. Data came from immunoSEQ multiplex PCR; TCRdb stores just in-frame clones and leaves some out. That table is the source of V, J and clone size, and D and trimming were worked out from the DNA. The sample lists 200,000 to 250,000 clones, approximately 87% occurring once. Trimming removed 0 bases from V and 6 bases from J, with 14 bases in between. Germline assignment: CDR1 LGHNA and CDR2 YNFKEQ. The CDR3 extends over 16 amino acids. The specimen sequenced was PBMCs or T cells enriched from blood (not recorded which). The V gene is TRBV4-2, the J gene TRBJ2-2, with D unclear. The TCR sequence derives from a woman between 50 and 59 years old in a cohort exposed to, infected with or recovered from COVID-19 (not recorded which). The CDR3 bases are TGTGCCAGCAGCCAAGAGAGTCCGGGTGAAGCCGGGGAGCTGTTTTTT. As protein: CASSQESPGEAGELFF.